The 6 T cell receptor beta chains reported below all come from one sample, sequenced in a study of cytomegalovirus exposure and HLA in healthy donors. The PCR made use of 60 Vbeta and 13 Jbeta primers. Assay: immunoSEQ multiplex PCR; the TCRdb copy retains only in-frame clones and omits some. The top ten clones hold 13% to 15% of a sample with 85,000 to 130,000 clones, approximately 77% of them seen once. The sequencing sample was made of PBMCs. Receptors originate from a male donor in good health and CMV-seropositive.

V usage is TRBV10-1 and J usage is TRBJ2-4; D perhaps matches TRBD1 (6 bases). The germline V gene encodes CDR1 WNHNN and CDR2 SYGVQD (reference sequence). The germline V and J ends were trimmed by 6 bases and 4 bases, with 10 bases remaining between them. The CDR3 extends over 13 amino acids. CDR3 sequence (DNA): TGCGCCAGCAGCTCCGACAGGAAAAACATTCAGTACTTC. Translating it yields CASSSDRKNIQYF.

The table lists this clone with a count of one. V is TRBV6-5 and J is TRBJ2-7, with a weak D call TRBD2 (6 bases). V shed 0 bases and J shed 0 bases, with 12 bases lying between them. Looked up from germline, CDR1 is MNHEY and CDR2 is SVGAGI. The CDR3 totals 16 residues. This CDR3 reads CASSYSGTGSSYEQYF. The CDR3 coding sequence is TGTGCCAGCAGTTACTCCGGGACTGGGAGCTCCTACGAGCAGTACTTC.

This chain uses TRBV27 with TRBJ2-7, with 8 nucleotides matching TRBD1. CDR1 and CDR2 (germline): MNHEY, SMNVEV (reference sequence). Trimming took 0 bases from V and 5 from J; bases not matched to a gene: 9. CDR3 length: 16 amino acids. CDR3 sequence (DNA): TGTGCCAGCAGTTTATCAGCCGGACAGGGTGGTCACGAGCAGTACTTC. It encodes CASSLSAGQGGHEQYF.

The chain has TRBV5-1 and TRBJ2-3; 8 nucleotides match TRBD1. V shed 4 bases and J 3 bases; nucleotides not matched to a gene: 7. Germline V lookup: CDR1 SGHRS, CDR2 YFSETQ. The CDR3 totals 15 residues. The CDR3 spells CASSASGQATDTQYF. The DNA for the CDR3 is TGCGCCAGCAGCGCCTCGGGACAGGCGACAGATACGCAGTATTTT.

V usage is TRBV28 and J usage is TRBJ1-4; D might be TRBD1 (6 bases). The V gene lost 6 bases and the J gene lost 11 bases, with 16 bases spanning the gap. The CDR3 runs to 13 residues. Germline loops: CDR1 MDHEN, CDR2 SYDVKM. CDR3 sequence (DNA): TGTGCCAGCAGGCCAACAAACAGGGAGAAACTGTTTTTT. Encoded protein: CASRPTNREKLFF.

This clone was seen more than once but under ten times. The V and J genes are TRBV2 and TRBJ1-3; D uncertain. Germline values: CDR1 SNHLY, CDR2 FYNNEI. The length of the CDR3 is 15 residues. Trimming took 8 bases from V and 0 from J, leaving 14 bases between them. The CDR3 loop is CASRGFLLSGNTIYF. Here the CDR3 DNA reads TGTGCCAGCCGGGGATTTTTACTCTCTGGAAACACCATATATTTT.